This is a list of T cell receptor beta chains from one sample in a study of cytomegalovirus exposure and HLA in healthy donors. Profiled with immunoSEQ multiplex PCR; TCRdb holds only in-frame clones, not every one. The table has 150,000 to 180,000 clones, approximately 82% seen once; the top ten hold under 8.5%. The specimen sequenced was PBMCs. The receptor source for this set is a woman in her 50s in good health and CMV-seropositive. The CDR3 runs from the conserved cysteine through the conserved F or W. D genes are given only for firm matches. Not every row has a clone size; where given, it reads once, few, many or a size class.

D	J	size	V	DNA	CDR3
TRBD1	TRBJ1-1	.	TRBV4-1	TGCGCCAGCAGCCGAACAGGGGAAGGTGAAGCTTTCTTT	CASSRTGEGEAFF
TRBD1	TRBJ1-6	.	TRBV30	TGTGCCTGGAAAGGGGACAGAGCTCCGGAACCCCTCCACTTT	CAWKGDRAPEPLHF
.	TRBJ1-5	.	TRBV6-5	TGTGCCAGCAGCTTTGGCCGCAATCAGCCCCAGCATTTT	CASSFGRNQPQHF
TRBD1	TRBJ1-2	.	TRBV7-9	TGTGCCAGCAGCTCCTGGGACAGCCCTAACTATGGCTACACCTTC	CASSSWDSPNYGYTF
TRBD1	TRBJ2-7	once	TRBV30	TGTGCCTGGAGTCAAGGGACAGGCGGCTACGAGCAGTACTTC	CAWSQGTGGYEQYF
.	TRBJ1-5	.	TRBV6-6	TGTGCCAGCAGCAGCGGGACAAACAATCAGCCCCAGCATTTT	CASSSGTNNQPQHF
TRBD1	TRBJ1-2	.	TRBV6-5	TGTGCCAGCAGTTACCGCCTTATGACAGGGGACTATGGCTACACCTTC	CASSYRLMTGDYGYTF
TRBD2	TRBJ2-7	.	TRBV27	TGTGCCAGCAGTTTAGCGCTAGCGGGGCACGAGCAGTACTTC	CASSLALAGHEQYF
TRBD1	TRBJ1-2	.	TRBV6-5	TGTGCCAGCAGTTACTCGAGAACAGGGGGAGATGGCTACACCTTC	CASSYSRTGGDGYTF
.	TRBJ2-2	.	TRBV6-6	TGTGCCAGCAGCGGACAGCACCTAAACACCGGGGAGCTGTTTTTT	CASSGQHLNTGELFF